Presented here are 19 T cell receptor beta chains from one specimen sequenced in a study of synovial regulatory T cells in juvenile arthritis. Generated by immunoSEQ multiplex PCR, the TCRdb table keeps only in-frame clones and is missing some. This repertoire includes 8,000 to 10,000 clones. Specimen: Treg cells from blood. As to subset: remaining (HLA-DR-negative) circulating blood Treg cells. These receptors came from a donor younger than 35 with juvenile idiopathic arthritis.

The rearrangement uses TRBV6-1 and TRBJ2-7; the D call from TCRdb, TRBD2, cannot be confirmed without DNA. The CDR3 has 17 amino acids. DNA is not recorded here. Germline CDR1 MNHNS, CDR2 SASEGT. The CDR3 region is CASSGRYWGEGHPEQYF.

The genes are TRBV21-1 and TRBJ1-5. TRBV21-1 is classified as a pseudogene. This CDR3 is built from 15 residues. No DNA has been recorded. This chain's CDR3 is CAPPPVPTPHQPQHF.

This chain links TRBV4-1 with TRBJ1-2. Germline V gene sequence: CDR1 MGHRA, CDR2 YSYEKL. The CDR3 sequence is 14 residues long. The nucleotide record is missing. CDR3 region: CASSQVESAPGYTF.

This chain connects TRBV18 to TRBJ2-5; lacking DNA, the TRBD2 call made by TCRdb goes unchecked. The CDR3 runs 12 residues. The DNA is unrecorded. The germline gives CDR1 KGHSH, CDR2 LQKENI. CDR3: CASSRIPETQYF.

This sequence joins TRBV5-1 and TRBJ2-2; with no DNA, the TCRdb D assignment of TRBD1 cannot be verified. CDR1 and CDR2 (germline): SGHRS, YFSETQ. CDR3 length: 16 amino acids. The DNA is unrecorded. The CDR3: CASSLTGTTNTGELFF.

The genes are TRBV4-1 and TRBJ1-4. The CDR3 contains 16 residues. The nucleotide record is missing. Germline CDR1 reads MGHRA; CDR2 reads YSYEKL. The CDR3 sequence: CASSQVLGGSNEKLFF.

The V call is TRBV15, the J call TRBJ2-3; absent DNA, TCRdb's TRBD2 call cannot be checked. Germline CDR1 LNHNV, CDR2 YYDKDF (reference sequence). This CDR3 spans 14 amino acids. No DNA is listed. The CDR3 loop is CATSRDKASGTQYF. Looking up the rest from reference TRBV15 and TRBJ2-3 gives the full variable domain: DAMVIQNPRYQVTQFGKPVTLSCSQTLNHNVMYWYQQKSSQAPKLLFHYYDKDFNNEADTPDNFQSRRPNTSFCFLDIRSPGLGDTAMYLCATSRDKASGTQYFGPGTRLTVL.

The V gene is TRBV5-1, the J gene TRBJ2-7; TCRdb returns TRBD2, unconfirmable since there is no DNA. Germline CDR1 reads SGHRS; CDR2 reads YFSETQ. The CDR3 sequence is 15 residues long. No DNA has been recorded. The CDR3 protein is CASSLAGGRGFEQYF.

The J gene is TRBJ1-2, the V gene TRBV2; TCRdb outputs TRBD1, but without DNA this stays unchecked. Per germline, CDR1 SNHLY and CDR2 FYNNEI. The CDR3 spans 11 residues. DNA is not on record. The CDR3 here is CASTSRAGYTF.

The chain employs TRBV7-2 and TRBJ1-4; the TRBD1 assignment by TCRdb is unverifiable without DNA. The CDR3 loop spans 15 amino acids. A DNA sequence was not provided. CDR1 SGHTA and CDR2 FQGNSA come from the germline V gene. CDR3 residues: CASSPMGAPNEKLFF. Combining the CDR3 with reference TRBV7-2 and TRBJ1-4 gives the whole variable domain GAGVSQSPSNKVTEKGKDVELRCDPISGHTALYWYRQSLGQGLEFLIYFQGNSAPDKSGLPSDRFSAERTGGSVSTLTIQRTQQEDSAVYLCASSPMGAPNEKLFFGSGTQLSVL.

CDR3 loop: CASSQRRLTYGYTF. The rearrangement joins TRBV5-6 to TRBJ1-2. Germline V CDR1 and CDR2: SGHDT, YYEEEE. This CDR3 is built from 14 residues. No DNA is listed.

The chain uses TRBV30 and TRBJ1-4. The CDR3 runs 11 residues. No DNA accompanies this entry. Germline CDR1 reads GTSNPN; CDR2 reads SVGIG (reference sequence). The CDR3: CAWSGGEKLFF.

The chain has TRBV5-1 and TRBJ1-4; TCRdb indicates TRBD1, and absent DNA this call remains unverified. Germline CDR1 SGHRS, CDR2 YFSETQ. The CDR3 runs to 14 residues. Only the protein is on record. Here the CDR3 reads CASSSQGFGQKLFF.

The chain carries TRBV18 and TRBJ1-6; checking the TCRdb D call of TRBD1 is not possible without DNA. The length of the CDR3 is 16 residues. The nucleotide record is missing. Germline V CDR1 and CDR2: KGHSH, LQKENI. The CDR3 protein is CASSPPGQSKNSPLHF.

The rearrangement uses TRBV18 and TRBJ2-3; the TCRdb D gene call, TRBD1, has no DNA to confirm it. The CDR3 has 17 amino acids. Only the protein is available. Per the germline V gene, CDR1 is KGHSH and CDR2 is LQKENI. The CDR3 sequence is CASSTGRRAASTDTQYF.

V and J are TRBV7-2 and TRBJ1-4; absent DNA, TCRdb's TRBD1 call cannot be checked. CDR1 is SGHTA, CDR2 FQGNSA, per germline. CDR3 length equals 14 residues. The DNA is not on file. This chain's CDR3 is CASSSQTGREKLFF.

The chain employs TRBV19 and TRBJ1-2. Germline CDR1 reads LNHDA; CDR2 reads SQIVND (reference sequence). The CDR3 extends over 18 amino acids. There is no recorded DNA. The chain's CDR3 is CASRRERAHTFLNYGYTF.

The chain is built from TRBV2 and TRBJ2-7; TCRdb gives TRBD2 as the D gene, but with no DNA this cannot be confirmed. This CDR3 is built from 14 residues. No coding sequence is recorded. Germline V CDR1 and CDR2: SNHLY, FYNNEI. The CDR3 is CASSSLAGVGEQYF.

The chain combines TRBV7-9 with TRBJ1-1. CDR3 length equals 17 residues. No nucleotide data were recorded. Looked up from germline, CDR1 is SEHNR and CDR2 is FQNEAQ (reference sequence). The CDR3 reads CASSLGNVLEVNTEAFF.